This TCR beta chain was identified during a study of cytomegalovirus exposure and HLA in healthy donors. Study-level background: The same platform as the approximately 730 first-cohort repertoires was used for the 90 to 150 validation repertoires, a later analysis reported. Study findings and constraints: It was found in a later analysis that first-cohort TCR clusters tended to co-occur in the approximately 130 validation repertoires. The study designated roughly 160 TCR beta chains cytomegalovirus-associated.

Germline V gene sequence: CDR1 MNHEY, CDR2 SMNVEV (reference sequence). The CDR3 runs 16 residues. The V and J ends lost 8 bases and 2 bases, in that order; junction bases with no gene match: 8. For this clone: Its matching antigen is unknown.

Method: immunoSEQ multiplex PCR; TCRdb's copy keeps in-frame clones and lacks some. Found here are 330,000 or so clones, just over 85% of them singletons; the top ten hold 0.84%. The rearrangement joins TRBV27 to TRBJ2-3, with 12 positions matching TRBD2. Sequencing used PBMCs. The sequence came from a woman between 18 and 29 years old in good health and CMV-seronegative. CDR3: CASGSLAGGPTDTQYF. DNA for the CDR3: TGTGCCAGCGGCTCTCTAGCGGGAGGGCCCACAGATACGCAGTATTTT.